This T cell receptor (beta chain) was documented in a study of T-cell memory formation after mild COVID-19. Notes on the study in general: CD4+ contracting clones were found mainly in CM and EM, and CD8+ ones in EMRA. For second-wave clones that peaked at day 37, SARS-CoV-2 specificity went unverified.

The TCR alpha and TCR beta cDNA libraries, bearing sample barcodes and UMIs, were generated by 5'RACE using constant-segment primers. Each CDR3 protein gets one entry after TCRdb re-called the 5' RACE reads with MiXCR. Of under 550,000 distinct CDR3 sequences in the sample, approximately 18% were seen once. Germline lookup yields CDR1 MDHEN and CDR2 SYDVKM. There are 16 residues in the CDR3. The germline V and J ends were trimmed by 7 bases and 5 bases, with 23 bases remaining between them. A few counts support this clonotype. Its antigen remains unknown. This receptor was obtained from a young man who had mild COVID-19 (a few samples of this study predate the infection). Cell type and time point are not known. This rearrangement joins TRBV28 to TRBJ1-2; D might be TRBD1 (6 bases). The sequencing input was PBMCs or a T cell subset sorted from them (not recorded which). For the CDR3, the DNA is TGTGCCAGCACTTCCAGGGGCGCACAGCGGGCATATGGCTACACCTTC. It is translated as CASTSRGAQRAYGYTF.